Below are 16 T cell receptor beta chains sequenced from a single sample in a study of human T cells and chemical hapten exposure. What the library attached to individual cDNA molecules were unique molecular identifiers. Using its own MiXCR run on the reads, TCRdb lists one record per CDR3 protein. Of fewer than 150,000 distinct CDR3 sequences in the sample, about 8.9% were seen once. Unfractionated whole blood yielded the extracted total RNA. Sequencing used whole blood. Receptor source: a human donor in good health. Some clones in this sample may be carry-over from other donors' samples.

At least ten counts were recorded for this clonotype. This rearrangement joins TRBV29-1 to TRBJ1-2, with 11 positions matching TRBD1. CDR3 length: 14 amino acids. Germline loops: CDR1 SQVTM, CDR2 ANQGSEA. Trimming cost V 6 bases and J 4 bases; bases outside gene matches: 7. The CDR3 region is CSVAGTGGAYGYTF. The CDR3 region has the DNA TGCAGCGTAGCCGGGACAGGGGGAGCCTATGGCTACACCTTC.

This clonotype turned up a few times. The CDR3 DNA follows: TGCAGTGCTAATGGGGTCACTAGCACAGATACGCAGTATTTT. Amino acids: CSANGVTSTDTQYF. The chain uses TRBV20-1 and TRBJ2-3; D remains unclear. The V gene's germline CDR1 is DFQATT and CDR2 SNEGSKA (reference sequence). There are 14 residues in the CDR3. Trimming removed 4 bases from V and 0 bases from J, with 11 bases in between.

To note about this clonotype: A read error is possible here, since a much larger clone lies one base away. V is TRBV18 and J is TRBJ2-1; the match to TRBD1 covers 9 bases. The CDR3 totals 17 residues. Germline lookup yields CDR1 KGHSH and CDR2 LQKENI. The DNA for the CDR3 is TGTGTCAGCTCACCGCCGGGACAGGGCAGCTCCTACAATGAGCAGTTCTTC. Translated: CVSSPPGQGSSYNEQFF.

This clonotype occurred many times. CDR3 sequence reads: CASSPSPSSYEQYF. CDR3 DNA sequence: TGTGCCAGCAGTCCATCTCCTAGCTCCTACGAGCAGTACTTC. V usage is TRBV25-1 and J usage is TRBJ2-7; D is unclear. There are 14 residues in the CDR3. The V and J ends lost 5 bases and 0 bases respectively, with 11 bases between them. Germline CDR1 and CDR2: MGHDK and SYGVNS.

The chain links TRBV7-9 to TRBJ1-5; a weak D match, TRBD1 (6 bases). The CDR3 totals 13 residues. V was pared by 10 bases and J by 5 bases, with 15 bases between. The germline gives CDR1 SEHNR, CDR2 FQNEAQ (reference sequence). This CDR3 is CATSGATYQPQHF. DNA for the CDR3: TGTGCCACCTCAGGGGCCACTTATCAGCCCCAGCATTTT.

This clonotype has ten or more counts. The chain uses TRBV6-2 or TRBV6-3 and TRBJ2-1; D is unresolved. The germline CDR1 and CDR2 sequences are MNHEY and SVGEGT. V was shortened by 2 bases and J by 6 bases, with 17 bases between the two germline ends. This CDR3 contains 16 residues. CDR3 coding DNA: TGTGCCAGCAGTTACGTTGGGCTGGCCTCATCCAATGAGCAGTTCTTC. This translates into CASSYVGLASSNEQFF.

The chain couples TRBV7-2 to TRBJ2-4, with D unclear. Germline lookup yields CDR1 SGHTA and CDR2 FQGNSA. CDR3 length equals 14 residues. V dropped 4 bases and J dropped 0 bases, with 7 bases sitting between them. CDR3 amino acids: CASSSLGAKNIQYF. The CDR3 bases are TGTGCCAGCAGCTCCCTTGGAGCCAAAAACATTCAGTACTTC.

This clonotype has a handful of counts. The chain has TRBV29-1 and TRBJ2-1; 8 bases agree with TRBD2. V lost 7 bases, J lost 8 bases, and 16 bases stayed unmatched. CDR1 SQVTM and CDR2 ANQGSEA come from the germline V gene. The CDR3 has 15 residues. CDR3 DNA sequence: TGCAGCGCCAGGTTCGCGGGACTAGTTTTGGATGAGCAGTTCTTC. This translates into CSARFAGLVLDEQFF.

At least ten counts were recorded for this clonotype. V gene TRBV11-2 combines with J gene TRBJ1-2, with D perhaps TRBD1 (5 bases). Germline V gives CDR1 SGHAT, CDR2 FQNNGV. Between the trimmed V and J ends, which lost 1 base and 6 bases, there was a span of 12 bases. CDR3 length: 14 residues. CDR3 sequence reads: CASSLVQDKNGYTF. CDR3 DNA: TGTGCCAGCAGCTTAGTCCAGGACAAAAATGGCTACACCTTC. Based on the CDR3 plus reference TRBV11-2 and TRBJ1-2, the full variable domain is EAGVAQSPRYKIIEKRQSVAFWCNPISGHATLYWYQQILGQGPKLLIQFQNNGVVDDSQLPKDRFSAERLKGVDSTLKIQPAKLEDSAVYLCASSLVQDKNGYTFGSGTRLTVV.

This clonotype was observed many times. The J gene is TRBJ2-3, the V gene TRBV10-3; TRBD2 aligns across 10 bases. Germline V lookup: CDR1 ENHRY, CDR2 SYGVKD. J was trimmed by 6 bases and V by 2 bases; bases with no gene match: 5. The CDR3 is 15 residues long. CDR3 in DNA: TGTGCCATCAGTGAGCCAGCGGGAGGGCCTGATACGCAGTATTTT. Protein: CAISEPAGGPDTQYF.

The chain uses TRBV20-1 and TRBJ2-7, with TRBD2 matching over 13 bases. The V gene end was trimmed by 5 bases and the J gene end by 6 bases; junction bases not matched to a gene: 19. The CDR3 has 18 residues. Germline V CDR1 and CDR2: DFQATT, SNEGSKA (reference sequence). In DNA form, the CDR3 reads TGCAGTGCTGGCCAGCCAGGGACTAGCGGGAAGAGGGAGAGCGAGCAGTACTTC. Its translation is CSAGQPGTSGKRESEQYF.

This clonotype was detected many times. The chain combines TRBV7-9 with TRBJ2-3; a weak D match, TRBD2 (5 bases). CDR1 and CDR2 (germline): SEHNR, FQNEAQ (reference sequence). The V end lost 5 bases, the J end lost 6 bases, and 9 bases lay between the germline ends. There are 12 residues in the CDR3. DNA of the CDR3: TGTGCCAGCAGCCCCCCGGGGGATACGCAGTATTTT. It encodes CASSPPGDTQYF. Based on the CDR3 plus reference TRBV7-9 and TRBJ2-3, the full variable domain is DTGVSQNPRHKITKRGQNVTFRCDPISEHNRLYWYRQTLGQGPEFLTYFQNEAQLEKSRLLSDRFSAERPKGSFSTLEIQRTEQGDSAMYLCASSPPGDTQYFGPGTRLTVL.

This clonotype was seen more than once but under ten times. J is TRBJ2-7 and V is TRBV20-1; D is undetermined. The V end was cut by 3 bases, the J end by 0 bases, with 12 bases between. The CDR3 covers 14 residues. Germline V gives CDR1 DFQATT, CDR2 SNEGSKA (reference sequence). Here the CDR3 DNA reads TGCAGTGCTAGCGTGATGGTCCTCTCCTACGAGCAGTACTTC. It specifies CSASVMVLSYEQYF.

The chain recombines TRBV7-9 with TRBJ1-1; 7 bases fit TRBD1. Germline CDR1 is SEHNR and CDR2 is FQNEAQ (reference sequence). V was pared by 5 bases and J by 4 bases, with 7 bases of the junction left unmatched. The CDR3 is 14 residues long. CDR3 DNA sequence: TGTGCCAGCAGCGCACGACAGGGACTCACTGAAGCTTTCTTT. As protein: CASSARQGLTEAFF.

This clonotype was seen more than once but under ten times. The chain uses TRBV6-1 and TRBJ2-1; TRBD1 matches at 8 bases. The CDR3 covers 16 residues. With 2 bases clipped from V and 5 bases from J, the junction kept 8 bases outside the gene matches. Germline CDR1 MNHNS, CDR2 SASEGT. Here the CDR3 reads CASSESTGGYHNEQFF. The CDR3 region has the DNA TGTGCCAGCAGTGAATCCACAGGGGGATATCACAATGAGCAGTTCTTC.

In its sample, this clonotype was seen a few times. The J gene is TRBJ2-7, the V gene TRBV27, with a possible D match to TRBD1 (6 bases). The V and J ends lost 6 bases and 0 bases respectively, with 12 bases between them. The CDR3 is 14 amino acids. Per germline, CDR1 MNHEY and CDR2 SMNVEV (reference sequence). CDR3 amino acids: CASSRQAYSYEQYF. DNA for the CDR3: TGTGCCAGCAGCCGACAGGCCTACTCCTACGAGCAGTACTTC.